The present T cell receptor (beta chain) was sequenced within a study of blood T cell repertoires in COVID-19. Background on the study: Specimens from acute and convalescent COVID-19 originated in the United States, Italy and Spain. T cells, B-cell-depleted T cells, or PBMCs provided the cDNA or gDNA that served as material.

The germline V gene has CDR1 SEHNR and CDR2 FQNEAQ (reference sequence). The J segment lost 7 bases and the V segment lost 3 bases, leaving 2 bases of the junction unmatched. The CDR3 runs 14 residues. Authors' methods: Amplified reference gene primers provided the basis for estimating nucleated cell counts. TCRdb keeps only in-frame clones here, not all; method: immunoSEQ multiplex PCR. V and J calls and clone size are as listed in that table; D and trimming were resolved from the DNA. The sample has tens of thousands of clones; about 90% are singletons. The sequenced sample consisted of peripheral blood. This TCR derives from a woman aged 70-85 years with acute or convalescent COVID-19. The V call is TRBV7-9, the J call TRBJ1-6; 8 bases line up with TRBD1. The CDR3 is CASSLQGANSPLHF. The CDR3 nucleotides read TGTGCCAGCAGCTTGCAGGGGGCGAATTCACCCCTCCACTTT. The full variable domain, in which reference TRBV7-9 and TRBJ1-6 provide the parts outside the CDR3, is DTGVSQNPRHKITKRGQNVTFRCDPISEHNRLYWYRQTLGQGPEFLTYFQNEAQLEKSRLLSDRFSAERPKGSFSTLEIQRTEQGDSAMYLCASSLQGANSPLHFGNGTRLTVT.